Following are 12 T cell receptor beta chains from one sample sequenced in a study of blood T cell repertoires in COVID-19. Measured with immunoSEQ multiplex PCR; TCRdb has only the in-frame clones, and not every one. The data hold 200,000 or so clones, with about 90% observed a single time. The sample consisted of peripheral blood. These receptors all come from a man in his 60s with COVID-19, enrolled during active disease.

The V call is TRBV19, the J call TRBJ1-2, with TRBD1 matching 7 bases. Per germline, CDR1 LNHDA and CDR2 SQIVND (reference sequence). Germline trimming cut 2 bases from V and 4 bases from J; bases unmatched to any gene: 4. The CDR3 totals 14 residues. DNA for the CDR3: TGTGCCAGTAGTATAAGACAGGGTCGCTATGGCTACACCTTC. Encoded protein: CASSIRQGRYGYTF.

V is TRBV5-6 and J is TRBJ1-5, with 7 positions matching TRBD1. The ends lost 3 bases at V and 2 bases at J; junction bases unmatched: 8. There are 16 residues in the CDR3. Germline-derived CDR1 and CDR2 are SGHDT and YYEEEE. The CDR3 region has the DNA TGTGCCAGCAGCTCCGCAGGGGGGACGGGCAATCAGCCCCAGCATTTT. It yields the protein CASSSAGGTGNQPQHF.

This rearrangement joins TRBV7-2 to TRBJ2-7; a weak D match, TRBD2 (6 bases). This CDR3 contains 18 residues. Trimming removed 5 bases from V and 2 bases from J, with 25 bases in between. Germline V CDR1 and CDR2: SGHTA, FQGNSA. The CDR3 protein is CASSSPGSGEGSPYEQYF. DNA of the CDR3: TGTGCCAGCAGCAGTCCCGGGAGTGGAGAGGGTTCTCCCTACGAGCAGTACTTC. Complete variable domain (other parts from reference TRBV7-2 and TRBJ2-7): GAGVSQSPSNKVTEKGKDVELRCDPISGHTALYWYRQSLGQGLEFLIYFQGNSAPDKSGLPSDRFSAERTGGSVSTLTIQRTQQEDSAVYLCASSSPGSGEGSPYEQYFGPGTRLTVT.

The DNA of the CDR3 is TGTGCCAGCAGTTCCCCTCCCAGTGAAGCTTTCTTT. Translated: CASSSPPSEAFF. The rearrangement uses TRBV12-3 or TRBV12-4 and TRBJ1-1; D gene ambiguous. Trimming cost V 4 bases and J 7 bases, with 10 bases left between them. This CDR3 spans 12 amino acids.

The V call is TRBV5-4, the J call TRBJ2-1; D call uncertain. CDR3 length equals 16 residues. Germline V gene sequence: CDR1 SGHNT, CDR2 YYREEE (reference sequence). The germline V and J ends were trimmed by 0 bases and 7 bases, with 17 bases remaining between them. The DNA of the CDR3 is TGTGCCAGCAGCTTGGGGCGTGGATCGTCCAGGAATGAGCAGTTCTTC. It codes for CASSLGRGSSRNEQFF.

The V and J genes are TRBV6-5 and TRBJ2-1, with 10 bases fitting TRBD1. The CDR3 runs 15 residues. The germline CDR1 and CDR2 sequences are MNHEY and SVGAGI. V shed 7 bases, J shed 7 bases, and the junction held 10 bases outside the gene matches. The CDR3 spells CASIPRDRGRNEQFF. In nucleotides, the CDR3 is TGTGCCAGCATTCCCCGTGACAGGGGGCGGAATGAGCAGTTCTTC.

This clone came up once. This chain uses TRBV7-3 with TRBJ2-2; no clear D. From germline, CDR1 is SGHTA and CDR2 FQGTGA. Trimming removed 3 bases from V and 1 base from J, with 6 bases in between. CDR3 length: 14 residues. CDR3: CASSFRLNTGELFF. In DNA, the CDR3 is TGTGCCAGCAGCTTCAGACTGAACACCGGGGAGCTGTTTTTT. Full variable domain (rest looked up from reference TRBV7-3 and TRBJ2-2): GAGVSQTPSNKVTEKGKYVELRCDPISGHTALYWYRQSLGQGPEFLIYFQGTGAADDSGLPNDRFFAVRPEGSVSTLKIQRTERGDSAVYLCASSFRLNTGELFFGEGSRLTVL.

The table lists this clone with a few counts. The CDR3 here is CASSLSSGGYNEQFF. The CDR3 region has the DNA TGTGCCAGCAGCTTGAGTAGCGGGGGGTACAATGAGCAGTTCTTC. V and J are TRBV5-8 and TRBJ2-1, with 10 bases fitting TRBD2. CDR1 and CDR2 from the germline V gene are SGHTS and YDEGEE. The CDR3 totals 15 residues. V dropped 1 base and J dropped 4; count of bases not matched to a gene: 2.

The gene calls are TRBV3-1 (or the pseudogene TRBV3-2) and TRBJ1-3; D might be TRBD1 (6 bases). Germline V gene data show CDR1 as LGHDT and CDR2 as YNNKEL (reference sequence). Trimming cost V 4 bases and J 7 bases, with 14 bases left between them. CDR3 size: 14 residues. CDR3 protein: CASSLGQSRNTIYF. The DNA of the CDR3 is TGTGCCAGCAGCCTAGGACAGTCCCGGAACACCATATATTTT.

The chain couples TRBV9 to TRBJ1-1; D remains unclear. V lost 0 bases and J lost 1, with 22 bases in between. The CDR3 has 19 residues. Germline values: CDR1 SGDLS, CDR2 YYNGEE. CDR3 DNA sequence: TGTGCCAGCAGCGTAGTCGTAGGACTACAAGGGATCAAGAACACTGAAGCTTTCTTT. The encoded protein is CASSVVVGLQGIKNTEAFF.

This chain links TRBV7-3 with TRBJ2-1, with a weak D call TRBD2 (6 bases). Trimming left V 4 bases short and J 8 bases short, with 24 bases between. This CDR3 spans 17 amino acids. Germline V CDR1 and CDR2: SGHTA, FQGTGA. Here the CDR3 reads CASSSSGTLIRAHEQFF. The CDR3 DNA reads as TGTGCCAGCAGCTCCTCCGGGACTTTGATCCGGGCACATGAGCAGTTCTTC.

V gene TRBV19 combines with J gene TRBJ1-2; D is perhaps TRBD1 (5 bases). Trimming cost V 5 bases and J 7 bases, with 14 bases left between them. Germline-derived CDR1 and CDR2 are LNHDA and SQIVND (reference sequence). The CDR3 extends over 13 amino acids. In nucleotides, the CDR3 is TGTGCCAGTAGTCCCCTTTCCAGGGTTGGCTACACCTTC. This sequence encodes CASSPLSRVGYTF.